Described below is a single T cell receptor beta chain sequence and its context. The sample, 7.5 to 10 milliliters of peripheral blood, was drawn from each donor. The entry originates in a study of blood T cells in healthy people across ages. A second 7 to 11 cycle PCR used barcoded and J-beta primers. MiXCR was run by TCRdb on the 5' RACE reads, yielding one entry per CDR3 protein. The data hold fewer than 2,000,000 distinct CDR3 sequences, with around 36% observed a single time. This clonotype was obtained from a woman aged 25 to 39 in good health. The sequenced material came from blood.

CDR3: CASQLGETQYF. CDR3 bases: TGTGCCAGTCAGCTAGGAGAGACCCAGTACTTC. The chain carries TRBV2 and TRBJ2-5; D remains unclear. Germline-derived CDR1 and CDR2 are SNHLY and FYNNEI. The CDR3 loop spans 11 amino acids. The ends were cut back, 9 bases at V and 4 bases at J, with 9 bases in the middle. The full variable domain, with the rest looked up from reference TRBV2 and TRBJ2-5, is EPEVTQTPSHQVTQMGQEVILRCVPISNHLYFYWYRQILGQKVEFLVSFYNNEISEKSEIFDDQFSVERPDGSNFTLKIRSTKLEDSAMYFCASQLGETQYFGPGTRLLVL.